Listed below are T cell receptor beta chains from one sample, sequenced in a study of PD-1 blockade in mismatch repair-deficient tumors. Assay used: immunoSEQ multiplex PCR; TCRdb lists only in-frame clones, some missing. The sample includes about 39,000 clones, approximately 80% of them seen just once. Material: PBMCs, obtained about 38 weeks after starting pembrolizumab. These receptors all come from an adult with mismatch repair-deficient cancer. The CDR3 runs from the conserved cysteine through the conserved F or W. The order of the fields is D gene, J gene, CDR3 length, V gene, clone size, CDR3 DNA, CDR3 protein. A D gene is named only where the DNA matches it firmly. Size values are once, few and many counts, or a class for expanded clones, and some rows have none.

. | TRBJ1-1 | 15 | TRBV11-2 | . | TGTGCCAGCAGCCTGGACATCCTTGGGAACACTGAAGCTTTCTTT | CASSLDILGNTEAFF
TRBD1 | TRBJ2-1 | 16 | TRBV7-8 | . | TGTGCCAGCAGCCCGCAGACAGGGGGCAAGGGTCATGAGCAGTTCTTC | CASSPQTGGKGHEQFF
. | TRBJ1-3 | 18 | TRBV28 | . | TGTGCCAGCAGTCCACATTCTTCCCTGAGGGACTCTGGAAACACCATATATTTT | CASSPHSSLRDSGNTIYF
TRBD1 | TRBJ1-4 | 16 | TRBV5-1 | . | TGCGCCAGCAGCTCCGGGACAGGGTACGGACTAGAAAAACTGTTTTTT | CASSSGTGYGLEKLFF
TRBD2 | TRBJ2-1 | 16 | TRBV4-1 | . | TGCGCCAGCAGCCAGGGGGTCCTAGCGGGAGGGGGTGAGCAGTTCTTC | CASSQGVLAGGGEQFF
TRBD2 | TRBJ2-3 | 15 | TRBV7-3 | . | TGTGCCAGCAGCTTAACGAGCCTAGCGGGGGATACGCAGTATTTT | CASSLTSLAGDTQYF
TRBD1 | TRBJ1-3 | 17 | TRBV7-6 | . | TGTGCCAGCAGCATCCGGGACAGGGGGAGTTCTGGAAACACCATATATTTT | CASSIRDRGSSGNTIYF
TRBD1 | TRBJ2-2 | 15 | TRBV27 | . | TGTGCCAGCAGTCAAACAGGGGCGAACACCGGGGAGCTGTTTTTT | CASSQTGANTGELFF
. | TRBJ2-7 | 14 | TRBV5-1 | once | TGCGCCAGCAGCTTGGTCGGGGGGCTCGACGAGCAGTACTTC | CASSLVGGLDEQYF
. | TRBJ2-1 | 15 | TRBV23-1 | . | TGCGCCAGCAGTGACACAGGGTCTGGCTACAATGAGCAGTTCTTC | CASSDTGSGYNEQFF
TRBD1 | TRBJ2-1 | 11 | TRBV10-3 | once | TGTGCCATCAGCTCCGGGACAGAACAGTTCTTC | CAISSGTEQFF
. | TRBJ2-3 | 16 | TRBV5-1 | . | TGCGCCAGCAGGGCCGGAGGGACCCTCTTCACAGATACGCAGTATTTT | CASRAGGTLFTDTQYF
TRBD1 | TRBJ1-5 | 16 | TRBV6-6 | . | TGTGCCAGCACCAGGACAGGGCGATTTAGCAATCAGCCCCAGCATTTT | CASTRTGRFSNQPQHF
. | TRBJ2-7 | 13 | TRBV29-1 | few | TGCAGCGTTGTAACAGGGCCCCCCTACGAGCAGTACTTC | CSVVTGPPYEQYF
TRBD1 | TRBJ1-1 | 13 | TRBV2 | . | TGTGCCAGCAGGTTAGGGGGCGTCACTGAAGCTTTCTTT | CASRLGGVTEAFF
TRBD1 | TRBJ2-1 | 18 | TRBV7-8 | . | TGTGCCAGCAGCTTAGGTTTCGGGGGTCGACAGGGGGGCAATGAGCAGTTCTTC | CASSLGFGGRQGGNEQFF
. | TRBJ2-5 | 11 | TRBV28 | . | TGTGCCAGCAGGGAGCAAGAGACCCAGTACTTC | CASREQETQYF
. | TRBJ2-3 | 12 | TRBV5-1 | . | TGCGCCAGCAGCCCGTCGTTCGATACGCAGTATTTT | CASSPSFDTQYF
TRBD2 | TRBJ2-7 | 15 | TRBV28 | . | TGTGCCAGCAGTCCAATAGCGGGAGCCCCCTTCGAGCAGTACTTC | CASSPIAGAPFEQYF
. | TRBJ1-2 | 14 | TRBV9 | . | TGTGCCAGCAGCGTAGATGGGAGTAACTATGGCTACACCTTC | CASSVDGSNYGYTF
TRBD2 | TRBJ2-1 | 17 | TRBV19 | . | TGTGCCAGTAGTATAGATCCGCTAGCGGGAGTTGCAGATGAGCAGTTCTTC | CASSIDPLAGVADEQFF
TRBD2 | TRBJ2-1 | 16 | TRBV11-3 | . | TGTGCCAGCAGCATCGGACTAGCGGGAGGAAACAATGAGCAGTTCTTC | CASSIGLAGGNNEQFF
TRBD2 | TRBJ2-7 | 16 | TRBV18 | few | TGTGCCAGCTCGCCATCAGGGACTAGCGGATACTACGAGCAGTACTTC | CASSPSGTSGYYEQYF
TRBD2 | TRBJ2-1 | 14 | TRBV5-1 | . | TGCGCCAGCAGCTTGGTGACTAGCGGTACCAAGCAGTTCTTC | CASSLVTSGTKQFF
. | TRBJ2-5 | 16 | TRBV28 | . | TGTGCCAGCAGTTTATCAAGGGGCCTCGACCGGGAGACCCAGTACTTC | CASSLSRGLDRETQYF
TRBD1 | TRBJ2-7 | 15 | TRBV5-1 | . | TGCGCCAGCAGCCCCCGGGACAGGGGGTTCTCCGAGCAGTACTTC | CASSPRDRGFSEQYF
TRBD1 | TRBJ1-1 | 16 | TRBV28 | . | TGTGCCAGCAGTCCCTCCAGGGGGGTGGTCTATACTGAAGCTTTCTTT | CASSPSRGVVYTEAFF
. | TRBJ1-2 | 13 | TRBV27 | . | TGTGCCAGCAGTTTATCCCATAACTATGGCTACACCTTC | CASSLSHNYGYTF
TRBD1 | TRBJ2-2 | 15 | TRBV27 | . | TGTGCCAGCAGTTTTGGGACAGGGCGAACCGGGGAGCTGTTTTTT | CASSFGTGRTGELFF
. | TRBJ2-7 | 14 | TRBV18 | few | TGTGCCAGCTCACCCACTAACACGGGCTACGAGCAGTACTTC | CASSPTNTGYEQYF
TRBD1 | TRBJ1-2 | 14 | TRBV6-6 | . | TGTGCCAGCAGTCGGGACAGGGCTGGATATGGCTACACCTTC | CASSRDRAGYGYTF
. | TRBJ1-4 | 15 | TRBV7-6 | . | TGTGCCAGCAGCTTAGAGGGGGGGGCTAATGAAAAACTGTTTTTT | CASSLEGGANEKLFF
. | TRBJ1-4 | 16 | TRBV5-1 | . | TGCGCCAGCAGCTTTACAGGGCCTGCAACTAATGAAAAACTGTTTTTT | CASSFTGPATNEKLFF
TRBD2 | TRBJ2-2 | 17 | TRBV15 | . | TGTGCCACCAGCGGACTAGCGGGAACCGCGAACACCGGGGAGCTGTTTTTT | CATSGLAGTANTGELFF
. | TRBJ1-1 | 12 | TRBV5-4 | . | TGTGCCAGCAGCTTGCCGGGGACTGAAGCTTTCTTT | CASSLPGTEAFF
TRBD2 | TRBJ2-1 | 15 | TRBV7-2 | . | TGTGCCAGCAGCTTTTCTCGGACTAGCTGGAGTGAGCAGTTCTTC | CASSFSRTSWSEQFF